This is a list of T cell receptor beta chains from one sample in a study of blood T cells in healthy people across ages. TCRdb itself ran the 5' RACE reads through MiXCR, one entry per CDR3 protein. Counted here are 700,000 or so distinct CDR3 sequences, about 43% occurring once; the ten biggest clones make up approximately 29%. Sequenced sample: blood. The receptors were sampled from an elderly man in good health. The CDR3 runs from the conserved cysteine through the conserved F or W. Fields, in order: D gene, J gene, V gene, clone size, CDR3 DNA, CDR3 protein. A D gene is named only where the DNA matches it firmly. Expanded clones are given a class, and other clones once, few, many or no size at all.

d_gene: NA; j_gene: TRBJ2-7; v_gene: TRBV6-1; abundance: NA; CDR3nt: TGTGCCAGCAGTGGGTGGACGGCGAGCTCCTACAATGAGCAGTACTTC; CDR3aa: CASSGWTASSYNEQYF
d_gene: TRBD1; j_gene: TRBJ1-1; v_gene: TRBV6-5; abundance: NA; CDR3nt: TGTGCCAGCAGTTACCGAGCAAGACAGGGGTTACGAGAAGCTTTCTTT; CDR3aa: CASSYRARQGLREAFF
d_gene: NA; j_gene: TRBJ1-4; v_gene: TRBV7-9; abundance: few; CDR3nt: TGTGCCAGCAGCCATCAGTGGGCCGATAATGAAAAACTGTTTTTT; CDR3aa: CASSHQWADNEKLFF
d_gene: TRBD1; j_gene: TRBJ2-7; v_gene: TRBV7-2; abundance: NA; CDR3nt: TGTGCCAGCAGCTACAGACAGGGGAGCTCCTACGAGCAGTACTTC; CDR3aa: CASSYRQGSSYEQYF
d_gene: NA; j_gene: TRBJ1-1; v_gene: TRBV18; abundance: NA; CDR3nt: TGTGCCAGCTCACAGGACCCTAAGAACACTGAAGCTTTCTTT; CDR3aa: CASSQDPKNTEAFF
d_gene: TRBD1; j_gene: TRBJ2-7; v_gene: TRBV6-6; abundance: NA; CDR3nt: TGTGCCAGCAGTTGGCGGACAGGGAGAGGCTACGAGCAGTACTTC; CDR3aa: CASSWRTGRGYEQYF
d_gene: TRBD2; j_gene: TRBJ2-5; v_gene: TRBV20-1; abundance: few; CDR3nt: TGCAGTGCTAGAACCTGGGCTAGCGGGGAACAAGAGACCCAGTACTTC; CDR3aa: CSARTWASGEQETQYF
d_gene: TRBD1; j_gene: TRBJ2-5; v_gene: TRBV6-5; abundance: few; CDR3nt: TGTGCCAGCAGTTACTGGGACAGGGTACGCGAGACCCAGTACTTC; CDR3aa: CASSYWDRVRETQYF
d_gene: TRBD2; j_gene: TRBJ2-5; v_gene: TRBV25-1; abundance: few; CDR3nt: TGTGCCAGCAGGAAGAGGGGACTAGCGGTACAAGAGACCCAGTACTTC; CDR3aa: CASRKRGLAVQETQYF
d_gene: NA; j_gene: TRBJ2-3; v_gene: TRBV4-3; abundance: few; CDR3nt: TGCGCCAGCAGCCAAGAAGCCCGGCGAGGCGCGGATACGCAGTATTTT; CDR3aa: CASSQEARRGADTQYF
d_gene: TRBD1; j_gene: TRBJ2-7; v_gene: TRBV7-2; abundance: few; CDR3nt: TGTGCCAGCAGTTCGAGTACGGGACAGGGGGTATACGAGCAGTACTTC; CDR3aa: CASSSSTGQGVYEQYF
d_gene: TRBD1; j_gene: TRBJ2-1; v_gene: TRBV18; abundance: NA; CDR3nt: TGTGCCAGCAGCCCGGGACAGTACAATGAGCAGTTCTTC; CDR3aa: CASSPGQYNEQFF
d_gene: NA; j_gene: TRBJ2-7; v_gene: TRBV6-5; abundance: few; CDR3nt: TGTGCCAGCAGTAAGCCCTCCGGGGGTCTCTACGAGCAGTACTTC; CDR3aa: CASSKPSGGLYEQYF
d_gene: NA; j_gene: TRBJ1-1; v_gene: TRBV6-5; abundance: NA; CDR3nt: TGTGCCACCAAGGACAGTTCGGGTAGATCTCGAGCTTTCTTT; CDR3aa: CATKDSSGRSRAFF
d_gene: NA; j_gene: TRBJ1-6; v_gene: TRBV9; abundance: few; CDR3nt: TGTGCCAGCAGCGCCCGTGAGGGCTCCTATAATTCACCCCTCCACTTT; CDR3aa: CASSAREGSYNSPLHF
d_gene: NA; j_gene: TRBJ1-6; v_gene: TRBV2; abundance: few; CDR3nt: TGTGCCAGCAGCCCCGGGACACGGGGATCACCCCTCCACTTT; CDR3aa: CASSPGTRGSPLHF
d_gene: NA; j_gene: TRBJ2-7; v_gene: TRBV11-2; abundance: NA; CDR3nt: TGTGCCAGCAGCCGACGGGTTTGGGGCTCCTACAATGAGCAGTACTTC; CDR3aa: CASSRRVWGSYNEQYF
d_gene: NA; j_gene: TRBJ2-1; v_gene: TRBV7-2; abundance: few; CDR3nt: TGTGCCAGCAGCTTAGAGGCTGGGAATGAGCAGTTCTTC; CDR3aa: CASSLEAGNEQFF
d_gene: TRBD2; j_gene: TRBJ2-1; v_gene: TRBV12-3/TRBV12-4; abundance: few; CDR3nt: TGTGCCAGCACCTGGACTAGCGGGAGGTCCCTCTACAATGAGCAGTTCTTC; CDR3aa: CASTWTSGRSLYNEQFF
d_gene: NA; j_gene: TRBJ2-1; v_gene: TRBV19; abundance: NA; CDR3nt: TGTGCCAGTAGTATAAATCCCAGACCAAACAATGAGCAGTTCTTC; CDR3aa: CASSINPRPNNEQFF
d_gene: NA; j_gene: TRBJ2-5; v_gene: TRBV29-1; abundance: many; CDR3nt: TGCAGCGTTGGCGAGGCCGTGGAGACCCAGTACTTC; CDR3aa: CSVGEAVETQYF
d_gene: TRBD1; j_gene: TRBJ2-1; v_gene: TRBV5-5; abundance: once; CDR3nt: TGTGCCAGCAGCTTGAGTATCGGACAGGGAATCTACAATGAGCAGTTCTTC; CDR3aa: CASSLSIGQGIYNEQFF
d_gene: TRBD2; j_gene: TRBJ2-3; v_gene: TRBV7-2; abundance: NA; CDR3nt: TGTGCCAGCAGCCCCGCCCGCCCTAGCGGGAGTCTCCTGGGGCATACGCAGTATTTT; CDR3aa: CASSPARPSGSLLGHTQYF
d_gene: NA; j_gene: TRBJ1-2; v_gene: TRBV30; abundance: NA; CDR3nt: TGTGCCTGGAGTGTACTGCCTACTAACTATGGCTACACCTTC; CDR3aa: CAWSVLPTNYGYTF
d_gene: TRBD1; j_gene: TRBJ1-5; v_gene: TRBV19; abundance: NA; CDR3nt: TGTGCCAGTAGTCTTACAGGGGATCAGCCCCAGCATTTT; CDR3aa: CASSLTGDQPQHF
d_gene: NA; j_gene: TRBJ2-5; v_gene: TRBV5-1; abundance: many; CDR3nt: TGCGCCAGCAGCTTGGACCGGACCCAGTACTTC; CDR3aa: CASSLDRTQYF
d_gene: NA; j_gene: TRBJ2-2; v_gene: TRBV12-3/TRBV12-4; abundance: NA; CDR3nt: TGTGCCAGCAGTGCGACTAGGGCCGGGGAGCTGTTTTTT; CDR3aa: CASSATRAGELFF
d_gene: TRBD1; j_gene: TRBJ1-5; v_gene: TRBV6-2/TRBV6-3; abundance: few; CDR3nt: TGTGCCAGCAGTCGCCTCGCAGACAGGGGTGTTCGAGAGGGTGTTCAGCCCCAGCATTTT; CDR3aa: CASSRLADRGVREGVQPQHF
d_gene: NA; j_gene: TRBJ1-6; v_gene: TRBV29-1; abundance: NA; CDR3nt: TGCAGCGTTGTGACGGATTCTAATTCACCCCTCTACTTT; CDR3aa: CSVVTDSNSPLYF
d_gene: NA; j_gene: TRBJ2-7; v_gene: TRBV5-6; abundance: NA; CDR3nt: TGTGCCAGCACCACCCGGGACGAGCAGTACTTC; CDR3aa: CASTTRDEQYF
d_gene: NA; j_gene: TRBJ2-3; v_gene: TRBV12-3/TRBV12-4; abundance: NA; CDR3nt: TGTGCCAGCAGAACAGGGGGGGGTACGCAGTATTTT; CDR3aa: CASRTGGGTQYF
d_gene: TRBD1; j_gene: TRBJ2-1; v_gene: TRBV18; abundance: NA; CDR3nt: TGTGCCAGCTCACCACGCCAAGGACAGGGCCACGAGCAGTTCTTC; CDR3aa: CASSPRQGQGHEQFF
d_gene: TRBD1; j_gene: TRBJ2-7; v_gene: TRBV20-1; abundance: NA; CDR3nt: TGCAGTGCTAGAGATATCCGACAGGGGGCTCTCTACGAGCAGTACTTC; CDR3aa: CSARDIRQGALYEQYF
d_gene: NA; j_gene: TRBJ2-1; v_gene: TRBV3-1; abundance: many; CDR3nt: TGTGCCAGCAGCCAAGGGCCGGGAGAGCTAATCAATGAGCAGTTCTTC; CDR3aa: CASSQGPGELINEQFF
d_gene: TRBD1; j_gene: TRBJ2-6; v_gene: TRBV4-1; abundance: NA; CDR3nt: TGCGCCAGCAGCCAAGGGACAGGGGGGGGGGCCAACGTCCTGACTTTC; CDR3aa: CASSQGTGGGANVLTF
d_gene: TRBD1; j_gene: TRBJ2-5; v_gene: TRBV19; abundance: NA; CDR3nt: TGTGCCACCTCAGACGGAGGGACAGGGGGCTATGAGCAGTACTTC; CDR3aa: CATSDGGTGGYEQYF
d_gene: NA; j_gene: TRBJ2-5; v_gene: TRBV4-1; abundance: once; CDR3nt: TGCGCCAGCAGCCAGCCGGGACGGGGTCTTTTAGAGACCCAGTACTTC; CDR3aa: CASSQPGRGLLETQYF
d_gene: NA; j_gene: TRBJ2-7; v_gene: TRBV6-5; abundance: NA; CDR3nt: TGTGCCAGCAGTTACACCCCTCGAGAAGAGCAGTACTTC; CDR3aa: CASSYTPREEQYF
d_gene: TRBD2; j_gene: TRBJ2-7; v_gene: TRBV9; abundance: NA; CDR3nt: TGTGCCAGCAGTTCAGCTAGCGGTCCCTACGAGCAGTACTTC; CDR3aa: CASSSASGPYEQYF
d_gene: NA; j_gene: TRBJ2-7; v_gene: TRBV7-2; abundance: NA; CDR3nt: TGTGCCAGCAGCCTCGGTGGTTTTCTTAACGAGCAGTACTTC; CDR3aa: CASSLGGFLNEQYF
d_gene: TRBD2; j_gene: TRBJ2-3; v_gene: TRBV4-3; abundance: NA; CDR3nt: TGCGCCAGCAGCCAAGACCGAGCGGGGGCAGATACGCAGTATTTT; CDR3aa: CASSQDRAGADTQYF
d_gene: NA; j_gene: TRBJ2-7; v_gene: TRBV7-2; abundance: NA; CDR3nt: TGTGCCAGCAGCCGATCCGGGACCAACTCCTACGAGCAGTACTTC; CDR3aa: CASSRSGTNSYEQYF
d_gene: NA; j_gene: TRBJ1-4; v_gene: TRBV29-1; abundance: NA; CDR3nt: TGCAGCGCAGCGGGAGCCCCGAATGAAAAACTGTTTTTT; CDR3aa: CSAAGAPNEKLFF
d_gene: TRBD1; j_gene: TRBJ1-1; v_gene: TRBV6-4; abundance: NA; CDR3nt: TGTGCCAGCAGTGCCGGGACAGGCCTTAACACTGAAGCTTTCTTT; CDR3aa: CASSAGTGLNTEAFF
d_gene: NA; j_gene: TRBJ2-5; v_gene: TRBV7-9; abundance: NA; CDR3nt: TGTGCCAGCAGCTCCCGGGACTCTGCCCAAGAGACCCAGTACTTC; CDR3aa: CASSSRDSAQETQYF
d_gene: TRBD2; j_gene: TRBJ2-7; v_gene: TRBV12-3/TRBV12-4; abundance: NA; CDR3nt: TGTGCCAGCATGGGACTAGCGTATGGTACCTACGAGCAGTACTTC; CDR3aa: CASMGLAYGTYEQYF
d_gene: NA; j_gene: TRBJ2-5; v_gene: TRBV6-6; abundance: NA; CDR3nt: TGTGCCGGCAGTTATAATGCCCCTAAACAAGAGACCCAGTACTTC; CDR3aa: CAGSYNAPKQETQYF
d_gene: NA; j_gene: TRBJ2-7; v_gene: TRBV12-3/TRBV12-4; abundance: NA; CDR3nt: TGTGCCAGCAGTCCAACGGACCCGCCCTACGAGCAGTACTTC; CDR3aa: CASSPTDPPYEQYF
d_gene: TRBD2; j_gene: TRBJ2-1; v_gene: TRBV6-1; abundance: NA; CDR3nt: TGTGCCAGCGCCGCGGCTAGCGGCCCTTGGGACAATGAGCAGTTCTTC; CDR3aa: CASAAASGPWDNEQFF
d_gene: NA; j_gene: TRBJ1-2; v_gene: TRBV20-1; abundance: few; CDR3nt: TGCAGTGCTAGCCAGCGCATGACTGGGAACTATGGCTACACCTTC; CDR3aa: CSASQRMTGNYGYTF
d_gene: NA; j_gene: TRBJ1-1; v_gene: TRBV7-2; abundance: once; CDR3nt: TGTGCCAGCAGCGTTTCCGGGGTACAGACTGAAGCTTTCTTT; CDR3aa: CASSVSGVQTEAFF
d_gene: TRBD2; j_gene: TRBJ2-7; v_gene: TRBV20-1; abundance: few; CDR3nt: TGCAGTGCTAGAGAGCGGGAGAGGAGTTACGAGCAGTACTTC; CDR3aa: CSARERERSYEQYF
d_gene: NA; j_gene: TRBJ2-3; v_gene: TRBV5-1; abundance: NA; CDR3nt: TGCGCCAGCAGCTTTGGTCCCACAGATACGCAGTATTTT; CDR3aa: CASSFGPTDTQYF
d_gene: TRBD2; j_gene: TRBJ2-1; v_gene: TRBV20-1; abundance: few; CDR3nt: TGCAGTGCTAGTGACGGGGGGGCAAGAAATGAGCAGTTCTTC; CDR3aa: CSASDGGARNEQFF
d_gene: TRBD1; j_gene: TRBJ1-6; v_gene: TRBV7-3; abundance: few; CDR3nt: TGTGCCAGCAGCCAAGACAGGGCCGGTTCACCCCTCCACTTT; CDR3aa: CASSQDRAGSPLHF
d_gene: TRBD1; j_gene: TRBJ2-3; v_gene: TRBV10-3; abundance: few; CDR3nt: TGTGCCATCAGTGAGACCGGACAGGGGACAGATACGCAGTATTTT; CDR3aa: CAISETGQGTDTQYF
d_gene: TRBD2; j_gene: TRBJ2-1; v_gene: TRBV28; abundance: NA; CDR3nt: TGTGCCAGCAGTTCCCCTAGCGGGAGGAGGTCCTACAATGAGCAATTCTTC; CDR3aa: CASSSPSGRRSYNEQFF
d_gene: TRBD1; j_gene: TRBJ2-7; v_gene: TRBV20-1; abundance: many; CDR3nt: TGCAGTGCTAGGGGACAGGGGGCGGTCGAGCAGTACTTC; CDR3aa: CSARGQGAVEQYF
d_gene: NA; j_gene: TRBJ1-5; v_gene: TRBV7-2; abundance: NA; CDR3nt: TGTGCCAGCAGGCCCGGGGGAAGCAATCAGCCCCAGCATTTT; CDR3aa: CASRPGGSNQPQHF
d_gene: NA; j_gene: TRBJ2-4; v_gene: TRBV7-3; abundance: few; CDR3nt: TGTGCCAGCAGCCCAAACGGGGGAAACATTCAGTACTTC; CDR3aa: CASSPNGGNIQYF